The clone carrying this T cell receptor (beta chain) was counted ten times or more. V lost 1 base and J lost 7, with 10 bases in between. There are 13 residues in the CDR3. Germline CDR1 reads MDHEN; CDR2 reads SYDVKM. The data derive from a study of blood T cells in healthy people across ages. The use of a sample-barcoded 5' primer and a J-beta primer mix characterized a second PCR of roughly 6 to 11 cycles. TCRdb redid the calling of the 5' RACE reads with MiXCR, one entry per CDR3 protein. The data hold some 730,000 distinct CDR3 sequences, with approximately 22% observed a single time. All donors came from Russia, were Caucasian and healthy, and spanned ages roughly 6 to 95.

Material for sequencing was blood. The source of this sequence is a man in his 70s in good health. J is TRBJ1-1 and V is TRBV28; possible D gene TRBD1, 6 bases. The CDR3 here is CASSLLGTLEAFF. In DNA, the CDR3 is TGTGCCAGCAGTTTATTGGGGACACTTGAAGCTTTCTTT.